The rows below give T cell receptor beta chains drawn from one sample of a study of cytomegalovirus exposure and HLA in healthy donors. The protocol was immunoSEQ multiplex PCR, while the TCRdb copy is restricted to in-frame clones and leaves out a portion. The table gives about 200,000 clones; the top ten clones make up about 6.8% of it. Sequencing used PBMCs. Receptor source: a man in his thirties or forties in good health and CMV-seronegative. CDR3s include the opening cysteine and the closing phenylalanine or tryptophan. A D gene is named only where the DNA matches it firmly.

.,15,TRBV28,TRBJ2-6,CASSPGVSGANVLTF,TGTGCCAGCAGTCCGGGGGTCTCTGGGGCCAACGTCCTGACTTTC
.,13,TRBV6-5,TRBJ1-5,CAAGGNGNQPQHF,TGTGCCGCGGGGGGAAATGGCAATCAGCCCCAGCATTTT
.,15,TRBV4-1,TRBJ2-3,CASSQDFIGTDTQYF,TGCGCCAGCAGCCAAGATTTCATTGGCACAGATACGCAGTATTTT
.,14,TRBV6-4,TRBJ2-1,CASSQGNMWNEQFF,TGTGCCAGCAGTCAGGGTAATATGTGGAATGAGCAGTTCTTC
.,16,TRBV29-1,TRBJ2-3,CSVQGGREGSTDTQYF,TGCAGCGTTCAGGGGGGCAGGGAAGGTAGCACAGATACGCAGTATTTT
TRBD2,20,TRBV9,TRBJ2-1,CASSVGIRSGGPNSYNEQFF,TGTGCCAGCAGCGTAGGAATAAGGAGCGGGGGGCCGAACTCCTACAATGAGCAGTTCTTC
.,15,TRBV11-2,TRBJ2-1,CASSLDRTGFMGQFF,TGTGCCAGCAGCTTAGATCGAACAGGTTTTATGGGGCAGTTCTTC
TRBD1,15,TRBV30,TRBJ1-2,CAWSVAGQGPYGYTF,TGTGCCTGGAGTGTAGCAGGACAGGGACCGTATGGCTACACCTTC
.,15,TRBV28,TRBJ1-5,CASSLESYSNQPQHF,TGTGCCAGCAGTTTAGAATCCTATAGCAATCAGCCCCAGCATTTT
TRBD2,14,TRBV30,TRBJ2-7,CAWSRGGSTYEQYF,TGTGCCTGGAGTCGGGGCGGGAGCACCTACGAGCAGTACTTC
TRBD2,15,TRBV10-3,TRBJ2-2,CAISAGLLNTGELFF,TGTGCCATCAGCGCGGGACTACTAAACACCGGGGAGCTGTTTTTT
TRBD2,11,TRBV7-9,TRBJ2-1,CETSMLNEQFF,TGTGAGACTAGCATGTTGAATGAGCAGTTCTTC
.,13,TRBV5-6,TRBJ1-2,CASSRQDYYGYTF,TGTGCCAGCAGCCGACAGGACTACTATGGCTACACCTTC
.,15,TRBV7-2,TRBJ1-1,CASSSPGAMNTEAFF,TGTGCCAGCAGTTCTCCGGGAGCGATGAACACTGAAGCTTTCTTT
.,18,TRBV27,TRBJ2-7,CASSPRRAASDIRHEQYF,TGTGCCAGCAGTCCTCGAAGGGCCGCTAGCGACATTCGCCACGAGCAGTACTTC
.,14,TRBV11-3,TRBJ2-7,CASSLREGSYEQYF,TGTGCCAGCAGCTTACGGGAAGGGTCCTACGAGCAGTACTTC
TRBD1,13,TRBV7-9,TRBJ2-5,CASRPGQDETQYF,TGTGCCAGCAGGCCTGGACAGGATGAGACCCAGTACTTC
TRBD2,14,TRBV5-1,TRBJ2-1,CASSGTSSYNEQFF,TGCGCCAGCTCCGGGACTAGCTCCTACAATGAGCAGTTCTTC